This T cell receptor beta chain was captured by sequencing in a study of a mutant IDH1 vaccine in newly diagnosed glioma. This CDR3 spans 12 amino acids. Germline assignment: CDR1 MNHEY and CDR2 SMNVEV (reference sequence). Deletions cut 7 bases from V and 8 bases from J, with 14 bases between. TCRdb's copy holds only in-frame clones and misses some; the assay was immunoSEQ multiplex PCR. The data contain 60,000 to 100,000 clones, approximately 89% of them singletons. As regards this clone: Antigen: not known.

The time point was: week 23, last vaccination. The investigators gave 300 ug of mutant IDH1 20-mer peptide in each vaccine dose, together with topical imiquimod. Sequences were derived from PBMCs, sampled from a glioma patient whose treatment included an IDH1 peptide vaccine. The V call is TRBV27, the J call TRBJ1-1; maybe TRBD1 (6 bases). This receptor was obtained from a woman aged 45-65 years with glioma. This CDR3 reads CASKLSGGEAFF. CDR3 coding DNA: TGTGCCAGCAAGCTCTCGGGGGGCGAAGCTTTCTTT.